What follows describes a single TCR beta chain. The antigen is unknown. This entry belongs to a study of PD-1 blockade in classical Hodgkin lymphoma. General study results and limits: TCR diversity at baseline was reported to be reduced in newly diagnosed patients relative to healthy donors.

Germline V gene sequence: CDR1 SNHLY, CDR2 FYNNEI. This CDR3 is 17 amino acids long. V lost 5 bases and J lost 6; bases outside the gene matches: 12. Libraries were prepared by immunoSEQ multiplex PCR; TCRdb keeps only in-frame clonotypes and omits some of them. The sample has some 52,000 clones; around 86% are singletons. Time point denoted: cycle 4 day 1 (C4D1), after around six weeks of nivolumab. Every one of the patients relapsed after autologous stem cell transplantation (brentuximab vedotin exposure was variable). This receptor was identified in a human donor with classical Hodgkin lymphoma. The chain combines TRBV2 with TRBJ2-7; 14 positions agree with TRBD2. The specimen was peripheral blood mononuclear cells (PBMCs), collected before the fourth cycle of nivolumab. Here the CDR3 reads CASSYRPGTSGSSEQYF. CDR3 bases: TGTGCCAGCAGTTACAGGCCCGGGACTAGCGGGAGCAGCGAGCAGTACTTC.